Included here is one T cell receptor (beta chain) sequence, with context. This clonotype was seen only a few times. The antigen it recognizes is unknown. No much larger clone is present one base from it, and per-base qualities are unavailable. Sequencing used an Illumina NovaSeq 6000. cDNA libraries for TCRalpha and TCRbeta were prepared by 5'RACE using constant-segment primers, with sample barcodes and unique molecular identifiers added. Trizol reagent was used to extract RNA from every sample. Library amplification was performed in two PCR steps, and a second sample barcode and Illumina TruSeq adapters were introduced in the second step. Libraries were sequenced on an Illumina NovaSeq with 2 x 150 bp paired-end reads. In the authors' own workflow: Reads were demultiplexed and collapsed into UMI-guided consensus sequences with migec v1.2.7. Using mixcr v2.1.11, UMI consensuses were aligned to TRA and TRB V and J templates and then assembled into clonotypes. A clonotype was counted as expanded or contracted only if both edgeR and NoisET called the change significant, with noise models trained on biological replicates. For edgeR calls, a false discovery rate-adjusted p below 0.01 and a log2 fold-change threshold of 1 were applied. As an exploratory analysis of dynamics, PCA with hierarchical clustering was applied to max-normalized trajectories of the 1000 most abundant clonotypes. The CD4 or CD8 phenotype of responding clones was assigned using the separately sequenced CD4+ and CD8+ repertoires. The public reads were reanalyzed by TCRdb: fastp trimming at Q25, MiXCR alignment, in-frame beta chains only. Merged by CDR3 protein, the rows form single entries marked with the most common genes and DNA. TCRdb, rather than the study authors, made the V and J calls. Across this sample there are 190,000 or so distinct CDR3 sequences, with approximately 30% seen only once. Of the sample, 9.5% to 12% falls within the top ten clones.

This entry belongs to a study of T-cell memory formation after mild COVID-19 (dated by TCRdb to 2020 to 2023). Regarding the study in general: TCR sequence clusters from the two donors were found to be largely donor specific. Two young, previously healthy adult volunteers, one female and one male, were included in the cohort. In two donors, T-cell clones that expanded and contracted after mild COVID-19 were followed by sequencing TCRalpha and TCRbeta repertoires longitudinally. Points the paper makes about the study in general: The second-wave clones that peaked on day 37 were not confirmed to be SARS-CoV-2 specific. Some responding clones were detected in pre-infection memory, which suggested that pre-existing cross-reactive memory T cells had joined the SARS-CoV-2 response. Clones that contracted from day 15 to 85 showed balanced CD4/CD8 phenotypes, whereas a second wave of clones that expanded from day 15 to 37 leaned towards CD4+. The study included only two mild cases, and larger cohorts that include severe cases with pre-infection samples were judged to be necessary. Contracting CD4+ clones appeared mostly in the CM and EM memory subsets, whereas CD8+ clones were enriched in EMRA.

From the cysteine through the phenylalanine, the CDR3 covers 15 amino acids. This entry keeps only the CDR3 DNA: 45 bases, framed from base 1. CDR1 and CDR2 are drawn from the germline V gene (reference sequence): SEHNR, FQNEAQ. Compared with germline, V lacks 3 bases and J lacks 0 bases; bases without a gene match: 3. Ficoll-Paque density gradient centrifugation was used to isolate PBMCs. The sequenced sample was PBMCs or a T cell subset sorted from them (not recorded which). The sequence derives from an adult woman who had mild COVID-19 (a few samples of this study predate the infection). The sample titles of this study are shuffled in the database, so cell type and time point are left out; the donor was told from shared clones. The chain joins TRBV7-9 to TRBJ2-3; a stretch of 7 junction bases matches TRBD2. The CDR3 has the sequence CASSFSGGSTDTQYF. The nucleotide sequence reads TGTGCCAGCAGCTTCTCCGGGGGGAGCACAGATACGCAGTATTTT.